The next 31 T cell receptor beta chains were all read from a single sample in a study of Ad26.COV2.S vaccination and SARS-CoV-2 variants. TCRdb's copy holds only in-frame clones and misses some; the assay was immunoSEQ multiplex PCR. The repertoire has fewer than 600,000 clones, about 89% of them found once; the top ten carry 1.7%. The treatment: 19 received Ad26.COV2.S at low or high dose, single or two shots; about 5 received placebo; per-sample allocation not given. Samples were taken on day 63 after the first vaccine or placebo injection. The sequenced sample was peripheral blood, obtained in a trial of Ad26.COV2.S vaccine versus placebo. The source of these receptors is a person between 18 and 65 years old who received the Ad26.COV2.S COVID-19 vaccine or a placebo.

This chain joins TRBV10-3 and TRBJ1-1; 8 bases match TRBD1. With 6 bases clipped from V and 1 base from J, the junction kept 4 bases outside the gene matches. The CDR3 sequence is 14 residues long. Germline CDR1 reads ENHRY; CDR2 reads SYGVKD. The CDR3 reads CAISFDRGNTEAFF. DNA for the CDR3: TGTGCCATCAGCTTTGACAGGGGGAACACTGAAGCTTTCTTT.

The V gene is TRBV20-1, the J gene TRBJ2-3; possible D gene TRBD1, 5 bases. Per the germline V gene, CDR1 is DFQATT and CDR2 is SNEGSKA (reference sequence). V dropped 3 bases and J dropped 2 bases, with 15 bases sitting between them. The CDR3 loop spans 15 amino acids. The CDR3 sequence is CSASDRRGATDTQYF. The CDR3 nucleotides are TGCAGTGCTAGTGATCGACGTGGGGCCACAGATACGCAGTATTTT.

This chain joins TRBV27 and TRBJ1-2; weak D call: TRBD1 (5 bases). The CDR3 totals 13 residues. Germline CDR1 and CDR2: MNHEY and SMNVEV (reference sequence). V shed 5 bases and J shed 5 bases, with 12 bases lying between them. The CDR3 DNA reads TGTGCCAGCAGTGGGCAGGGAAAATATGGCTACACCTTC. Translated, it gives CASSGQGKYGYTF.

CDR3 DNA: TGTGCCGGCTCCGGTAAGGACGAGCAGTACTTC. Protein: CAGSGKDEQYF. The V call is TRBV28, the J call TRBJ2-7; D not certain. CDR3 length equals 11 residues. Germline lookup yields CDR1 MDHEN and CDR2 SYDVKM. V lost 11 bases to trimming and J lost 5 bases, with 13 bases between them.

V and J are TRBV11-3 and TRBJ2-1; 8 nucleotides align to TRBD2. The germline CDR1 and CDR2 sequences are SGHNT and YENEEA. V lost 5 bases and J lost 3; bases outside the gene matches: 9. The CDR3 runs to 16 residues. As DNA, the CDR3 is TGTGCCAGCAGCAAGAACGCCGGGACTAGCTACAATGAGCAGTTCTTC. Translated, it gives CASSKNAGTSYNEQFF.

V usage is TRBV10-3 and J usage is TRBJ2-7; TRBD1 is a possible D gene (5 bases). With 4 bases removed from V and 3 bases from J, the gap between germline ends came to 19 bases. The CDR3 is made up of 16 amino acids. CDR1 is ENHRY, CDR2 SYGVKD, per germline. The CDR3 sequence: CAISGQGEVPGYEQYF. Here the CDR3 DNA reads TGTGCCATCAGTGGGCAGGGCGAGGTCCCTGGCTACGAGCAGTACTTC.

This clone was seen once. The chain is built from TRBV27 and TRBJ2-5, with 7 bases aligning to TRBD2. The CDR3 spans 15 residues. J was trimmed by 6 bases and V by 6 bases; bases with no gene match: 13. In germline, CDR1 is MNHEY, CDR2 SMNVEV (reference sequence). The CDR3 sequence is CASRPMGEGRKTQYF. The DNA of the CDR3 is TGTGCCAGCAGACCAATGGGGGAGGGCCGAAAGACCCAGTACTTC.

The chain is built from TRBV18 and TRBJ1-2, with 7 bases identical to TRBD1. The V gene end was trimmed by 0 bases and the J gene end by 6 bases; junction bases not matched to a gene: 4. The length of the CDR3 is 14 residues. Germline CDR1 KGHSH, CDR2 LQKENI. The chain's CDR3 is CASSPPTGLDGYTF. In DNA, the CDR3 is TGTGCCAGCTCACCACCGACAGGGCTGGATGGCTACACCTTC.

CDR3 nucleotide sequence: TGTGCCAGCACTCCGGAGGGGGCTAGCAGGGAGCTGTTTTTT. Amino acid sequence: CASTPEGASRELFF. The rearrangement links TRBV27 to TRBJ2-2, with TRBD1 as a possible D gene (7 bases). V lost 7 bases and J 9 bases, leaving 18 bases between the germline ends. The CDR3 covers 14 residues. Germline V lookup: CDR1 MNHEY, CDR2 SMNVEV (reference sequence).

The J gene is TRBJ2-3, the V gene TRBV7-9; D might be TRBD2 (6 bases). The CDR3 loop spans 21 amino acids. CDR1 and CDR2 from the germline V gene are SEHNR and FQNEAQ (reference sequence). Trimming cost V 5 bases and J 2 bases, with 32 bases left between them. The chain's CDR3 is CASSTPEPRTYRGSVTDTQYF. The CDR3, as DNA: TGTGCCAGCAGCACCCCGGAGCCGCGGACGTACCGGGGGTCGGTCACAGATACGCAGTATTTT.

The rearrangement uses TRBV5-6 and TRBJ2-2; D not certain. CDR1 and CDR2 (germline): SGHDT, YYEEEE. V dropped 2 bases and J dropped 7 bases, with 12 bases sitting between them. CDR3 length equals 14 residues. The chain's CDR3 is CASSFISNVGELFF. CDR3 nucleotide sequence: TGTGCCAGCAGCTTTATTAGTAACGTCGGGGAGCTGTTTTTT.

The chain couples TRBV5-4 to TRBJ2-2; 7 nucleotides line up with TRBD2. This CDR3 has 17 residues. V trimming: 0 bases; J trimming: 1 base; junction bases outside the gene matches: 6. Germline values: CDR1 SGHNT, CDR2 YYREEE (reference sequence). The CDR3: CASSLATGGRNTGELFF. The DNA of the CDR3 is TGTGCCAGCAGCTTGGCGACTGGCGGGAGGAACACCGGGGAGCTGTTTTTT.

As for this clone: Just one base apart from a much larger clone, this may be a read error. The chain combines TRBV12-3 or TRBV12-4 with TRBJ1-3; D not certain. V was cut by 3 bases and J by 0 bases, with 3 bases left in between. The CDR3 length is 13 residues. CDR3 sequence: CASSFNSGNTIYF. CDR3 bases: TGTGCCAGCAGTTTTAACTCTGGAAACACCATATATTTT.

This rearrangement joins TRBV5-1 to TRBJ2-1; 7 bases are shared with TRBD1. Germline assignment: CDR1 SGHRS and CDR2 YFSETQ. V was pared by 4 bases and J by 2 bases, with 12 bases of the junction left unmatched. CDR3 size: 17 residues. In DNA, the CDR3 is TGCGCCAGCAGCCCGCGCCGGACAGGTTTGACCTACAATGAGCAGTTCTTC. Translation gives CASSPRRTGLTYNEQFF.

The chain couples TRBV4-3 to TRBJ2-1; maybe TRBD1 (5 bases). CDR1 and CDR2 (germline): LGHNA, YSLEER. The CDR3 runs 16 residues. The V end lost 0 bases, the J end lost 1 base, and 10 bases lay between the germline ends. CDR3 protein: CASSQDRGQSYNEQFF. CDR3 nucleotides: TGCGCCAGCAGCCAAGATAGGGGCCAGTCCTACAATGAGCAGTTCTTC.

J is TRBJ2-1 and V is TRBV5-8, with D hard to call. V was clipped by 1 base and J by 7 bases, with 15 bases between them. Per germline, CDR1 SGHTS and CDR2 YDEGEE. The CDR3 spans 15 residues. CDR3: CASSLLGHTNNEQFF. The CDR3 DNA sequence: TGTGCCAGCAGCTTGTTAGGCCATACAAATAATGAGCAGTTCTTC.

The V and J genes are TRBV28 and TRBJ2-1, with 7 bases matching TRBD2. Germline lookup yields CDR1 MDHEN and CDR2 SYDVKM. V gave up 6 bases and J gave up 2 bases; unmatched junction bases: 7. This CDR3 comprises 15 residues. CDR3 in amino acids: CASSPTSFPYNEQFF. CDR3 in DNA: TGTGCCAGCAGCCCGACTAGCTTCCCCTACAATGAGCAGTTCTTC. Based on the CDR3 plus reference TRBV28 and TRBJ2-1, the full variable domain is DVKVTQSSRYLVKRTGEKVFLECVQDMDHENMFWYRQDPGLGLRLIYFSYDVKMKEKGDIPEGYSVSREKKERFSLILESASTNQTSMYLCASSPTSFPYNEQFFGPGTRLTVL.

The chain recombines TRBV4-1 with TRBJ1-3; D is ambiguous. Per the germline V gene, CDR1 is MGHRA and CDR2 is YSYEKL. The CDR3 has 11 amino acids. V gave up 1 base and J gave up 8 bases, with 3 bases separating them. The CDR3 DNA follows: TGCGCCAGCAGCCAAGGGCACACCATATATTTT. Its protein product is CASSQGHTIYF.

This chain links TRBV29-1 with TRBJ2-5; D ambiguous. V lost 4 bases to trimming and J lost 5 bases, with 14 bases between them. The CDR3 is made up of 13 amino acids. The germline V gene has CDR1 SQVTM and CDR2 ANQGSEA. CDR3 sequence: CSVATPSWETQYF. As DNA, the CDR3 is TGCAGCGTTGCTACCCCGTCCTGGGAGACCCAGTACTTC.

The V gene is TRBV11-2, the J gene TRBJ1-2; no clear D. The germline V and J ends were trimmed by 2 bases and 1 base, with 5 bases remaining between them. The CDR3 runs to 13 residues. The germline CDR1 and CDR2 sequences are SGHAT and FQNNGV. The CDR3 reads CASSLINNYGYTF. The CDR3 coding sequence is TGTGCCAGCAGCTTAATCAATAACTATGGCTACACCTTC.

The rearrangement uses TRBV19 and TRBJ1-2; tentative D call: TRBD1 (6 bases). V dropped 3 bases and J dropped 4 bases, with 12 bases sitting between them. Germline V lookup: CDR1 LNHDA, CDR2 SQIVND (reference sequence). The CDR3 extends over 14 amino acids. The CDR3 region is CASSISQGIYGYTF. CDR3 DNA: TGTGCCAGTAGTATCAGTCAGGGGATCTATGGCTACACCTTC.

This chain connects TRBV12-3 or TRBV12-4 to TRBJ1-5; D unclear. With 3 bases removed from V and 3 bases from J, the gap between germline ends came to 6 bases. This CDR3 has 13 amino acids. CDR3 sequence reads: CASSFRVNQPQHF. CDR3 coding DNA: TGTGCCAGCAGTTTTCGGGTCAATCAGCCCCAGCATTTT.

The gene calls are TRBV10-3 and TRBJ2-5; D is perhaps TRBD1 (5 bases). V lost 2 bases and J lost 5, with 21 bases in between. This CDR3 is built from 17 residues. Germline assignment: CDR1 ENHRY and CDR2 SYGVKD. The chain's CDR3 is CAISEGKRGGGLETQYF. The CDR3 DNA sequence: TGTGCCATCAGTGAGGGTAAAAGGGGCGGCGGATTGGAGACCCAGTACTTC.

The genes are TRBV19 and TRBJ2-1; 13 bases agree with TRBD2. The germline V gene has CDR1 LNHDA and CDR2 SQIVND (reference sequence). Unmatched junction bases numbered 8, after V lost 4 bases and J lost 5 bases. This CDR3 has 17 residues. The CDR3 protein is CASSTKGLAGSHNEQFF. In nucleotides, the CDR3 is TGTGCCAGTAGTACAAAGGGACTAGCGGGATCCCACAATGAGCAGTTCTTC.

Worth noting for this clone: Other nucleotide sequences from this sample produce the same CDR3. V and J are TRBV29-1 and TRBJ1-1; 8 nucleotides line up with TRBD1. Trimming cost V 0 bases and J 5 bases; bases outside gene matches: 2. CDR3 size: 13 residues. Germline V lookup: CDR1 SQVTM, CDR2 ANQGSEA. As DNA, the CDR3 is TGCAGCGTTGAAGAACAGGGGGGAACTGAAGCTTTCTTT. Its translation is CSVEEQGGTEAFF.

The chain links TRBV27 to TRBJ2-3; perhaps TRBD1 as D (6 bases). CDR1 is MNHEY and CDR2 is SMNVEV in the germline V gene (reference sequence). V lost 8 bases to trimming and J lost 2 bases, with 14 bases between them. The CDR3 loop spans 14 amino acids. Written as DNA, the CDR3 is TGTGCCAGCCGCCGGGGACAATACACAGATACGCAGTATTTT. Translation: CASRRGQYTDTQYF.

The chain has TRBV2 and TRBJ2-5, with D unclear. Germline V CDR1 and CDR2: SNHLY, FYNNEI. This CDR3 has 14 amino acids. The V and J ends lost 1 base and 1 base respectively, with 7 bases between them. CDR3 amino acids: CASSEGRIQETQYF. The CDR3 DNA reads TGTGCCAGCAGTGAAGGGCGGATCCAAGAGACCCAGTACTTC.

The table lists this clone with a few counts. CDR3 sequence reads: CSASRGQFIQPQHF. CDR3 sequence (DNA): TGCAGTGCTAGTCGGGGACAGTTCATTCAGCCCCAGCATTTT. The rearrangement links TRBV20-1 to TRBJ1-5; 7 bases align to TRBD1. Germline lookup yields CDR1 DFQATT and CDR2 SNEGSKA (reference sequence). The CDR3 consists of 14 residues. Unmatched junction bases numbered 8, after V lost 3 bases and J lost 6 bases.

This clone has a single count. This chain uses TRBV2 with TRBJ2-1; possible D gene TRBD1, 6 bases. The CDR3 contains 15 residues. Trimming left V 6 bases short and J 3 bases short, with 15 bases between. Per the germline V gene, CDR1 is SNHLY and CDR2 is FYNNEI. The CDR3 sequence is CASSEQGTNYNEQFF. The CDR3 DNA follows: TGTGCCAGCAGCGAACAGGGAACCAACTACAATGAGCAGTTCTTC.

V usage is TRBV18 and J usage is TRBJ2-1; 7 positions match TRBD1. Trimming took 3 bases from V and 2 from J; bases not matched to a gene: 7. The CDR3 sequence is 16 residues long. CDR1 is KGHSH, CDR2 LQKENI, per germline. CDR3 sequence: CASSPVPGQTYNEQFF. As DNA, the CDR3 is TGTGCCAGCTCACCCGTCCCGGGACAGACCTACAATGAGCAGTTCTTC.

The chain combines TRBV28 with TRBJ2-3; tentatively, D is TRBD1 (6 bases). The CDR3 runs 13 residues. The ends were cut back, 11 bases at V and 0 bases at J, with 12 bases in the middle. Germline CDR1 and CDR2: MDHEN and SYDVKM. CDR3 amino acids: CALGGDSTDTQYF. The CDR3 DNA is TGTGCCCTAGGGGGAGACAGCACAGATACGCAGTATTTT.